This T cell receptor beta chain was recovered during a study of blood T cell repertoires in COVID-19. Looking at the study overall: Sites across the United States, Italy and Spain contributed samples from acute and convalescent COVID-19. In each case, the material was cDNA or gDNA derived from T cells, B-cell-depleted T cells, or PBMCs.

Per the original data handling: By means of reference gene primer amplification, nucleated cell counts were estimated. Data came from immunoSEQ multiplex PCR; TCRdb stores just in-frame clones and leaves some out. That table is the source of V, J and clone size, and D and trimming were worked out from the DNA. The sample records 100,000 to 150,000 clones, around 70% being singletons. The J segment lost 0 bases and the V segment lost 0 bases, leaving 11 bases of the junction unmatched. Germline assignment: CDR1 MGHRA and CDR2 YSYEKL. The CDR3 runs to 18 residues. This TCR came from a man in his 60s with acute or convalescent COVID-19. Sequencing was carried out using peripheral blood. The chain recombines TRBV4-1 with TRBJ2-7; 7 nucleotides match TRBD1. The CDR3 nucleotides are TGCGCCAGCAGCCAAGAACCCATGAGGGGGCGGAGCTCCTACGAGCAGTACTTC. Residues: CASSQEPMRGRSSYEQYF.